This T cell receptor beta chain was captured by sequencing in a study of beta chain features in type 1 diabetes. Study details: The study found patients and healthy donors alike in age, gender and cell yields.

Sorted CD4+ subsets: naive, central memory, regulatory, stem cell-like memory (CD45RO/CCR7/CD25/CD127/CD95/CD27 panel). Overall study findings and caveats: At VDJ recombination sites, type 1 diabetes patients had fewer insertions and more deleted nucleotides. Patients showed naive, central memory and Treg TCRB repertoires that appeared more similar than those of healthy donors.

Every bit of the isolated RNA underwent reverse transcription, so sequencing read expressed TCRB transcripts. TCRdb's copy holds only in-frame clones and misses some; the assay was immunoSEQ multiplex PCR. The table shows 150,000 to 190,000 clones, with less than 9.5% occurring only once. As regards this clone: The antigen is not known. The sample holds other DNA sequences that translate to the same CDR3.

V shed 5 bases and J 1 base; nucleotides not matched to a gene: 3. The CDR3 is made up of 14 amino acids. Per the germline V gene, CDR1 is SSHAT and CDR2 is FNYEAQ (reference sequence). The chain has TRBV7-7 and TRBJ2-3; 7 nucleotides line up with TRBD1. The clonotype was recovered from a man aged 18-30 years in good health. Sequencing input: central memory CD4+ T cells from blood. CDR3 residues: CASSLGQGTDTQYF. CDR3 bases: TGTGCCAGCAGCCTTGGACAGGGCACAGATACGCAGTATTTT.